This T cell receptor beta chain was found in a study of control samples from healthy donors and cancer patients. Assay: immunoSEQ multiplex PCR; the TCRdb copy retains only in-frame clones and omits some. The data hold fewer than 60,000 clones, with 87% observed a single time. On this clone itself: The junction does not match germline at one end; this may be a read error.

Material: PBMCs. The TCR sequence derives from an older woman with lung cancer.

The CDR3 nucleotides are TGTGCCAGCAGTGACTCAGGAGTCGCTGTCGGGGAGCTGTTTTTT. This encodes CASSDSGVAVGELFF. The rearrangement links TRBV6-5 to TRBJ2-2; D is ambiguous. Germline CDR1 is MNHEY and CDR2 is SVGAGI. The CDR3 loop spans 15 amino acids.